What follows are 4 T cell receptor beta chains derived from one specimen sequenced in a study of blood T cell repertoires in COVID-19. Clones were read by immunoSEQ multiplex PCR, and TCRdb kept only the in-frame ones, dropping some. The data show 190,000 or so clones, 87% seen once. The sequenced material came from PBMCs or T cells enriched from blood (not recorded which). These receptor sequences come from a man aged 18 to 30 with acute COVID-19.

The chain employs TRBV7-8 and TRBJ1-4, with D unclear. Trimming took 4 bases from V and 1 from J, leaving 13 bases between them. The length of the CDR3 is 16 residues. From germline, CDR1 is SGHVS and CDR2 FQNEAQ. DNA of the CDR3: TGTGCCAGCAGCTCCCTTCGAGGCCGAACTAATGAAAAACTGTTTTTT. This translates into CASSSLRGRTNEKLFF. Full variable domain (rest looked up from reference TRBV7-8 and TRBJ1-4): GAGVSQSPRYKVAKRGQDVALRCDPISGHVSLFWYQQALGQGPEFLTYFQNEAQLDKSGLPSDRFFAERPEGSVSTLKIQRTQQEDSAVYLCASSSLRGRTNEKLFFGSGTQLSVL.

This clone was observed once. This chain joins TRBV7-9 and TRBJ2-2; 8 bases map to TRBD2. The CDR3 extends over 16 amino acids. The trim removed 5 bases at V and 1 base at J, leaving 6 bases unmatched. Germline V CDR1 and CDR2: SEHNR, FQNEAQ (reference sequence). CDR3 sequence: CASSPTSGLNTGELFF. For the CDR3, the DNA is TGTGCCAGCAGCCCCACTAGCGGACTGAACACCGGGGAGCTGTTTTTT.

The chain joins TRBV18 to TRBJ2-5; D remains unclear. The CDR3 contains 13 residues. Deletions cut 0 bases from V and 4 bases from J, with 6 bases between. Germline assignment: CDR1 KGHSH and CDR2 LQKENI. In DNA form, the CDR3 reads TGTGCCAGCTCACCACCGGAGAGAGAGACCCAGTACTTC. It encodes CASSPPERETQYF.

The rearrangement uses TRBV28 and TRBJ2-7; D gene uncertain. This CDR3 spans 14 amino acids. Trimming removed 3 bases at V and 7 bases at J, with 16 bases between. The germline V gene encodes CDR1 MDHEN and CDR2 SYDVKM. CDR3 nucleotide sequence: TGTGCCAGCAGTTTTCTAGGAGCTAATATGGAGCAGTACTTC. Its protein is CASSFLGANMEQYF. Full variable domain (rest looked up from reference TRBV28 and TRBJ2-7): DVKVTQSSRYLVKRTGEKVFLECVQDMDHENMFWYRQDPGLGLRLIYFSYDVKMKEKGDIPEGYSVSREKKERFSLILESASTNQTSMYLCASSFLGANMEQYFGPGTRLTVT.